This T cell receptor (beta chain) was identified in a study of shared clonotypes between healthy human individuals. General study points: Sampling included only blood; tissue repertoires likely differ.

For this clone: Its antigen is unidentified.

Input per replicate PCR of unsorted PBMC was about 270 ng DNA, corresponding to 33,000 or so T cell genomes. Measured with immunoSEQ multiplex PCR; TCRdb has only the in-frame clones, and not every one. The sample holds 450,000 to 500,000 clones, 65% to 85% seen once. This CDR3 comprises 15 residues. Losses at the gene ends were 2 bases for V and 7 bases for J; bases not matched to a gene: 8. Germline values: CDR1 SEHNR, CDR2 FQNEAQ (reference sequence). This TCR derives from a woman between 40 and 50 years old in good health. Some clones in this sample may be carry-over from other donors' samples. Sequenced input: PBMCs. The rearrangement uses TRBV7-9 and TRBJ2-1; 7 bases fit TRBD2. DNA for the CDR3: TGTGCCAGCAGCTTAATGGCGGGAGAATATAATGAGCAGTTCTTC. The encoded protein is CASSLMAGEYNEQFF.